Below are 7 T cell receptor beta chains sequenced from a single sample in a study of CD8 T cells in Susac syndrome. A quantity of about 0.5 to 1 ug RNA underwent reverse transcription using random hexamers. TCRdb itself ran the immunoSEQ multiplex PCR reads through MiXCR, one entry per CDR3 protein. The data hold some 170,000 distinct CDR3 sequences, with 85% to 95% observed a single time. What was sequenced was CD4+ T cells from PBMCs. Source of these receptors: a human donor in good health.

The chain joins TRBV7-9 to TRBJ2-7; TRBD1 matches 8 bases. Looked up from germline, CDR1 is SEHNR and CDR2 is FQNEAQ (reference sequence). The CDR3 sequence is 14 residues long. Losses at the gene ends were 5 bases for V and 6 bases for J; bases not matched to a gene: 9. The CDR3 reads CASSHGTGGREQYF. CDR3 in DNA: TGTGCCAGCAGCCACGGGACAGGAGGGCGCGAGCAGTACTTC.

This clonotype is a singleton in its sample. The CDR3 protein is CASSSSPALAGLKTQYF. The CDR3 DNA reads TGTGCCAGCAGCTCATCCCCTGCTCTAGCGGGGCTTAAGACCCAGTACTTC. This rearrangement joins TRBV7-8 to TRBJ2-5; 9 bases are a match to TRBD2. CDR1 and CDR2 from the germline V gene are SGHVS and FQNEAQ. The CDR3 consists of 17 residues. V shed 4 bases, J shed 6 bases, and the junction held 15 bases outside the gene matches.

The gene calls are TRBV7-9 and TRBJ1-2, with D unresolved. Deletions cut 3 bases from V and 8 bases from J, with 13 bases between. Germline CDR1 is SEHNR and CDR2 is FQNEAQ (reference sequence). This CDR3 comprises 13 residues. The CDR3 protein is CASSFTSLGGYTF. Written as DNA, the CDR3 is TGTGCCAGCAGCTTCACGAGCCTCGGCGGCTACACCTTC.

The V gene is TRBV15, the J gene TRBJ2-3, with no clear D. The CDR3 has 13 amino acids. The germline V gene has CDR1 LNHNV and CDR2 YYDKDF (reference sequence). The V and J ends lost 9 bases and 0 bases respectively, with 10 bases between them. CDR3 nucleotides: TGTGCCACTAGAGACTGGAGCACAGATACGCAGTATTTT. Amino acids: CATRDWSTDTQYF.

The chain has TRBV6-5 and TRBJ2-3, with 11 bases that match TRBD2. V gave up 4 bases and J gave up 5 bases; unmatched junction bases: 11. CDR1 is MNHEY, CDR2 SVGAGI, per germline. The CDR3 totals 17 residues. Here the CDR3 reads CASSSPIAGGPRDTQYF. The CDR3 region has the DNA TGTGCCAGCAGTTCCCCCATAGCGGGGGGGCCGAGAGATACGCAGTATTTT.

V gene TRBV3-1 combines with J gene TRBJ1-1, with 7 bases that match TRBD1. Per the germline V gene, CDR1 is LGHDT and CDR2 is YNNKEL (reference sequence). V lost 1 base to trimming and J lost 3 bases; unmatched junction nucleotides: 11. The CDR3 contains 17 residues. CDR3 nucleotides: TGTGCCAGCAGCCAAGCTCGGGACAGCCGGGGTGACACTGAAGCTTTCTTT. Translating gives CASSQARDSRGDTEAFF.

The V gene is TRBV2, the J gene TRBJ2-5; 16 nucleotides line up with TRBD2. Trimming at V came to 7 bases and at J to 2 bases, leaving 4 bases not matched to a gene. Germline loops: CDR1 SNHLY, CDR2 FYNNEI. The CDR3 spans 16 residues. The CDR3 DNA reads TGTGCCAGCATTCTGGGACTAGCGGGGGGGCAAGAGACCCAGTACTTC. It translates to CASILGLAGGQETQYF.